Following are 13 T cell receptor beta chains from one sample sequenced in a study of shared clonotypes between healthy human individuals. Assay: immunoSEQ multiplex PCR; the TCRdb copy retains only in-frame clones and omits some. The sample has some 2.1 million clones, roughly 96% seen once. Sequenced material: naive CD4+ T cells sorted from blood. Indicated subset: CD45RA+ positively selected. These receptors all come from a man between 18 and 29 years old in good health.

For this clone: Other DNA sequences in this specimen translate into the identical CDR3. The rearrangement uses TRBV5-1 and TRBJ2-5, with D hard to call. This CDR3 spans 15 amino acids. V was cut by 1 base and J by 4 bases, with 14 bases left in between. In germline, CDR1 is SGHRS, CDR2 YFSETQ. As DNA, the CDR3 is TGCGCCAGCAGCTTGTCTGGTACCTTAGGAGAGACCCAGTACTTC. It yields the protein CASSLSGTLGETQYF.

V usage is TRBV27 and J usage is TRBJ1-1; a weak D match, TRBD1 (6 bases). V shed 5 bases and J shed 1 base, with 14 bases lying between them. This CDR3 contains 15 residues. The germline CDR1 and CDR2 sequences are MNHEY and SMNVEV (reference sequence). As DNA, the CDR3 is TGTGCCAGCAGTCCCTCCGGGGGCCAGAACACTGAAGCTTTCTTT. Translated, it gives CASSPSGGQNTEAFF.

The chain combines TRBV10-3 with TRBJ1-3, with D perhaps TRBD1 (5 bases). CDR1 and CDR2 (germline): ENHRY, SYGVKD. Trimming took 9 bases from V and 1 from J, leaving 10 bases between them. CDR3 length equals 13 residues. CDR3 sequence reads: CAISQGSGNTIYF. The CDR3 region has the DNA TGTGCCATAAGTCAGGGTTCTGGAAACACCATATATTTT.

J is TRBJ2-7 and V is TRBV2; D call uncertain. The CDR3 loop spans 13 amino acids. V lost 7 bases, J lost 5 bases, and 15 bases lay in between. Looked up from germline, CDR1 is SNHLY and CDR2 is FYNNEI. The CDR3 spells CASTVVVSHEQYF. CDR3 sequence (DNA): TGTGCCAGCACGGTGGTAGTTTCCCACGAGCAGTACTTC.

The chain employs TRBV11-2 and TRBJ2-7, with D perhaps being TRBD1 or TRBD2 (7 bases each). This CDR3 comprises 15 residues. CDR1 and CDR2 (germline): SGHAT, FQNNGV. V was trimmed by 0 bases and J by 2 bases, leaving 11 bases between them. The CDR3 DNA reads TGTGCCAGCAGCTTAGAGCAGGGGGGGCCCTACGAGCAGTACTTC. It is translated as CASSLEQGGPYEQYF.

The chain is built from TRBV6-5 and TRBJ1-5; 8 nucleotides match TRBD1. Trimming at V came to 6 bases and at J to 3 bases, leaving 7 bases not matched to a gene. The germline CDR1 and CDR2 sequences are MNHEY and SVGAGI. The CDR3 runs to 15 residues. For the CDR3, the DNA is TGTGCCAGCAGCGAGAAGACAGGGGTCAATCAGCCCCAGCATTTT. This sequence encodes CASSEKTGVNQPQHF.

The V call is TRBV29-1, the J call TRBJ2-1, with D unresolved. Germline V lookup: CDR1 SQVTM, CDR2 ANQGSEA. Trimming removed 4 bases from V and 0 bases from J, with 10 bases in between. This CDR3 comprises 14 residues. This CDR3 is CSVVSSSSYNEQFF. DNA of the CDR3: TGCAGCGTTGTATCCAGCAGCTCCTACAATGAGCAGTTCTTC.

The chain is built from TRBV9 and TRBJ1-5; 7 nucleotides align to TRBD1. In germline, CDR1 is SGDLS, CDR2 YYNGEE. CDR3 length: 15 residues. J gave up 1 base and V 3 bases, and 4 bases lay outside the gene matches. This CDR3 is CASSGDRDSNQPQHF. CDR3 in DNA: TGTGCCAGCAGCGGAGACAGGGACAGCAATCAGCCCCAGCATTTT. The variable domain in full, with the rest retrieved from reference TRBV9 and TRBJ1-5, is DSGVTQTPKHLITATGQRVTLRCSPRSGDLSVYWYQQSLDQGLQFLIQYYNGEERAKGNILERFSAQQFPDLHSELNLSSLELGDSALYFCASSGDRDSNQPQHFGDGTRLSIL.

The chain uses TRBV6-1 and TRBJ1-4; D is ambiguous. The CDR3 runs 14 residues. The V end was cut by 4 bases, the J end by 0 bases, with 6 bases between. The germline V gene has CDR1 MNHNS and CDR2 SASEGT. Here the CDR3 reads CASSVQTTNEKLFF. CDR3 in DNA: TGTGCCAGCAGTGTCCAGACAACTAATGAAAAACTGTTTTTT.

The chain couples TRBV7-9 to TRBJ1-6; the D gene is possibly TRBD1 (6 bases). The length of the CDR3 is 14 residues. Germline loops: CDR1 SEHNR, CDR2 FQNEAQ (reference sequence). The V end was cut by 1 base, the J end by 7 bases, with 8 bases between. As DNA, the CDR3 is TGTGCCAGCAGCTTAGGGACAGAGAATTCACCCCTCCACTTT. The encoded protein is CASSLGTENSPLHF. The full variable domain, its missing parts supplied by reference TRBV7-9 and TRBJ1-6, is DTGVSQNPRHKITKRGQNVTFRCDPISEHNRLYWYRQTLGQGPEFLTYFQNEAQLEKSRLLSDRFSAERPKGSFSTLEIQRTEQGDSAMYLCASSLGTENSPLHFGNGTRLTVT.

The genes are TRBV9 and TRBJ1-2; 7 bases align to TRBD1. With 4 bases clipped from V and 2 bases from J, the junction kept 11 bases outside the gene matches. Germline CDR1 reads SGDLS; CDR2 reads YYNGEE. CDR3 length: 16 amino acids. The CDR3 nucleotides are TGTGCCAGCAGCCCGCCGGGACAGACGGCCAACTATGGCTACACCTTC. Protein product: CASSPPGQTANYGYTF.

The CDR3 DNA follows: TGCGCCAGCAGCTTGGCTAGCACTAGCACAGATACGCAGTATTTT. Protein sequence: CASSLASTSTDTQYF. The V and J genes are TRBV5-1 and TRBJ2-3, with a tentative D call TRBD2 (5 bases). The germline gives CDR1 SGHRS, CDR2 YFSETQ. The CDR3 sequence is 15 residues long. The ends were cut back, 0 bases at V and 0 bases at J, with 8 bases in the middle.

The chain is built from TRBV2 and TRBJ1-6, with a possible D match to TRBD1 (5 bases). The CDR3 runs to 13 residues. Trimming shortened V by 5 bases and J by 8 bases, and 10 bases separated the two germline ends. Germline loops: CDR1 SNHLY, CDR2 FYNNEI. The CDR3 bases are TGTGCCAGCAGTCGAGGGGAGGATTCACCCCTCCACTTT. This codes for CASSRGEDSPLHF.